A single sample is the source of the 23 T cell receptor beta chains below, sequenced in a study of identical twins. MiXCR, run by TCRdb on the 5' RACE reads, gives a single entry per CDR3 protein. The sample lists about 570,000 distinct CDR3 sequences; 9.6% were seen once. The same sample was also used in a study of yellow fever vaccine responses in identical twins.

Sequencing was done on a sample of PBMCs. These receptors were collected from a woman aged 18-29 years in good health.

This clonotype was found many times. V is TRBV5-1 and J is TRBJ2-7; D is perhaps TRBD1 or TRBD2 (5 bases each). This CDR3 contains 15 residues. Germline values: CDR1 SGHRS, CDR2 YFSETQ. Trimming shortened V by 1 base and J by 4 bases, and 15 bases separated the two germline ends. In nucleotides, the CDR3 is TGCGCCAGCAGCTTGACCGCCGGGGCCGGATACGAGCAGTACTTC. This translates into CASSLTAGAGYEQYF.

J is TRBJ1-2 and V is TRBV7-2; 9 bases are shared with TRBD1. Germline lookup yields CDR1 SGHTA and CDR2 FQGNSA. CDR3 size: 16 residues. V shed 3 bases, J shed 4 bases, and the junction held 9 bases outside the gene matches. CDR3 amino acids: CASSFTGTGRIYGYTF. For the CDR3, the DNA is TGTGCCAGCAGCTTTACCGGGACAGGGAGAATCTATGGCTACACCTTC.

This clonotype has at least ten counts. This rearrangement joins TRBV7-2 to TRBJ2-7; 11 positions agree with TRBD2. CDR3 length equals 15 residues. Germline CDR1 and CDR2: SGHTA and FQGNSA. After removal of 1 base from V and 2 bases from J, the junction contained 1 base not matched to a gene. The CDR3 bases are TGTGCCAGCAGCTTAGTAGCGGGGGGGCCCTACGAGCAGTACTTC. It specifies CASSLVAGGPYEQYF.

This clonotype was seen many times. The chain carries TRBV7-9 and TRBJ2-1; 7 bases are shared with TRBD2. The CDR3 is 15 residues long. Per germline, CDR1 SEHNR and CDR2 FQNEAQ (reference sequence). Trimming cost V 6 bases and J 4 bases; bases outside gene matches: 9. CDR3 bases: TGTGCCAGCAGTCAGAGCGGGATGGTTTACAATGAGCAGTTCTTC. Encoded protein: CASSQSGMVYNEQFF.

The rearrangement uses TRBV5-1 and TRBJ1-1; 7 nucleotides line up with TRBD1. V dropped 4 bases and J dropped 5; count of bases not matched to a gene: 5. The germline CDR1 and CDR2 sequences are SGHRS and YFSETQ. The CDR3 is made up of 13 amino acids. Here the CDR3 DNA reads TGCGCCAGCAGCGCGGGACAGCTAACTGAAGCTTTCTTT. Translated, it gives CASSAGQLTEAFF.

In this sample, this clonotype turned up many times. The CDR3 DNA reads as TGTGCCACCTCCCTTGGGGGGCTCCATCAGCCCCAGCATTTT. It is translated as CATSLGGLHQPQHF. The rearrangement joins TRBV10-3 to TRBJ1-5; weak D call: TRBD1 (6 bases). Trimming stripped 10 bases from V and 5 bases from J, with 18 bases between. Germline lookup yields CDR1 ENHRY and CDR2 SYGVKD. The CDR3 is made up of 14 amino acids.

This clonotype was recorded many times. The chain uses TRBV15 and TRBJ1-1; D gene ambiguous. Trimming removed 8 bases from V and 3 bases from J, with 13 bases in between. Germline V gives CDR1 LNHNV, CDR2 YYDKDF (reference sequence). This CDR3 spans 13 amino acids. The CDR3 coding sequence is TGTGCCACCGTCTACAGCCCGGACACTGAAGCTTTCTTT. Protein product: CATVYSPDTEAFF.

There are a few counts of this clonotype. The V and J genes are TRBV7-2 and TRBJ2-1, with 7 bases identical to TRBD2. The CDR3 runs 16 residues. Germline assignment: CDR1 SGHTA and CDR2 FQGNSA. The V gene end was trimmed by 5 bases and the J gene end by 3 bases; junction bases not matched to a gene: 10. The CDR3 nucleotides read TGTGCCAGCAGCCTGGGTAGGGCGGGGGTCTACAATGAGCAGTTCTTC. It encodes CASSLGRAGVYNEQFF.

This clonotype has at least ten counts. J is TRBJ2-1 and V is TRBV5-1; 10 bases are shared with TRBD1. Trimming removed 5 bases from V and 10 bases from J; junction bases left unmatched: 18. The CDR3 has 17 residues. Germline V gene lookup returns CDR1 SGHRS and CDR2 YFSETQ. The CDR3 here is CASSGSFPTGTGDEQFF. The CDR3, as DNA: TGCGCCAGCAGTGGCAGCTTCCCTACCGGGACAGGGGACGAGCAGTTCTTC.

The genes are TRBV24-1 and TRBJ2-1; 8 positions match TRBD2. V dropped 3 bases and J dropped 3; count of bases not matched to a gene: 6. The CDR3 is 16 amino acids. Germline CDR1 and CDR2: KGHDR and SFDVKD. CDR3: CATSDVSGRFYNEQFF. The CDR3 DNA sequence: TGTGCCACCAGTGATGTAAGCGGGAGATTCTACAATGAGCAGTTCTTC.

Many counts were recorded for this clonotype. The rearrangement uses TRBV9 and TRBJ2-3; no reliable D call. V was trimmed by 0 bases and J by 2 bases, leaving 10 bases between them. Germline assignment: CDR1 SGDLS and CDR2 YYNGEE. There are 15 residues in the CDR3. CDR3 sequence: CASSVDMANTDTQYF. In DNA form, the CDR3 reads TGTGCCAGCAGCGTAGATATGGCCAACACAGATACGCAGTATTTT.

The V and J genes are TRBV29-1 and TRBJ2-5; D tentatively fits TRBD1 or TRBD2 (5 bases each). V dropped 4 bases and J dropped 0 bases, with 12 bases sitting between them. This CDR3 region has 14 residues. CDR1 and CDR2 (germline): SQVTM, ANQGSEA. The CDR3 sequence: CSVVGTEYQETQYF. The CDR3 nucleotides read TGCAGCGTTGTTGGGACCGAGTACCAAGAGACCCAGTACTTC.

This clonotype appeared a few times. The chain employs TRBV2 and TRBJ1-5; D ambiguous. Germline assignment: CDR1 SNHLY and CDR2 FYNNEI. With 8 bases removed from V and 3 bases from J, the gap between germline ends came to 20 bases. The CDR3 sequence is 16 residues long. The CDR3 DNA sequence: TGTGCCAGCCACCCCGGGCCAGACCGAAACAATCAGCCCCAGCATTTT. Its protein is CASHPGPDRNNQPQHF. The full variable domain, completed using reference TRBV2 and TRBJ1-5, is EPEVTQTPSHQVTQMGQEVILRCVPISNHLYFYWYRQILGQKVEFLVSFYNNEISEKSEIFDDQFSVERPDGSNFTLKIRSTKLEDSAMYFCASHPGPDRNNQPQHFGDGTRLSIL.

In its sample, this clonotype was seen many times. V is TRBV10-3 and J is TRBJ2-2, with TRBD1 as a possible D gene (5 bases). Trimming stripped 6 bases from V and 1 base from J, with 9 bases between. This CDR3 region has 14 residues. Looked up from germline, CDR1 is ENHRY and CDR2 is SYGVKD. Here the CDR3 DNA reads TGTGCCATCAGGGGTCAGGGGAACACCGGGGAGCTGTTTTTT. Encoded protein: CAIRGQGNTGELFF.

This clonotype was recorded a few times. V usage is TRBV7-9 and J usage is TRBJ2-3; D is perhaps TRBD2 (5 bases). There are 15 residues in the CDR3. Germline loops: CDR1 SEHNR, CDR2 FQNEAQ (reference sequence). V dropped 0 bases and J dropped 2 bases, with 9 bases sitting between them. For the CDR3, the DNA is TGTGCCAGCAGCTTAGCTGTGGGAGCCACAGATACGCAGTATTTT. Protein product: CASSLAVGATDTQYF.

This clonotype was counted ten times or more. The chain employs TRBV6-5 and TRBJ1-1, with TRBD1 matching 7 bases. The V gene end was trimmed by 11 bases and the J gene end by 3 bases; junction bases not matched to a gene: 6. This CDR3 has 12 amino acids. Germline V gene sequence: CDR1 MNHEY, CDR2 SVGAGI. CDR3 coding DNA: TGTGCCTATACAGGGGAGGACACTGAAGCTTTCTTT. Its translation is CAYTGEDTEAFF.

This clonotype was seen a handful of times. The chain uses TRBV29-1 and TRBJ2-3; D perhaps matches TRBD2 (5 bases). The CDR3 loop spans 14 amino acids. Trimming pared 5 bases from V and 1 base from J, leaving 13 bases between. Germline-derived CDR1 and CDR2 are SQVTM and ANQGSEA. The DNA for the CDR3 is TGCAGCGTTACCGGACTCTTCCGCACAGATACGCAGTATTTT. Its translation: CSVTGLFRTDTQYF.

Only a few counts were recorded for this clonotype. The rearrangement links TRBV12-3 or TRBV12-4 to TRBJ2-5, with TRBD2 matching over 7 bases. The J segment lost 4 bases and the V segment lost 3 bases, leaving 8 bases of the junction unmatched. CDR3 length equals 15 residues. CDR3 region: CASSFGETSRETQYF. The CDR3 DNA sequence: TGTGCCAGCAGTTTCGGGGAGACTAGCAGAGAGACCCAGTACTTC.

The rearrangement uses TRBV5-1 and TRBJ2-2, with TRBD1 matching over 8 bases. This CDR3 is 16 amino acids long. Germline assignment: CDR1 SGHRS and CDR2 YFSETQ. With 1 base clipped from V and 1 base from J, the junction kept 3 bases outside the gene matches. CDR3 nucleotides: TGCGCCAGCAGCTTGACAGGGGGTCGGAACACCGGGGAGCTGTTTTTT. It translates to CASSLTGGRNTGELFF.

This clonotype was seen ten or more times. The genes are TRBV18 and TRBJ2-1; TRBD2 aligns across 9 bases. This CDR3 has 13 amino acids. After removal of 3 bases from V and 14 bases from J, the junction contained 8 bases not matched to a gene. The germline V gene has CDR1 KGHSH and CDR2 LQKENI. The CDR3 is CASSPQREESKFF. The CDR3, as DNA: TGTGCCAGCTCACCGCAGCGGGAGGAGAGTAAGTTCTTC.

A few counts support this clonotype. The CDR3 DNA sequence: TGCGCCAGCAGCTTGGCCTTACTAGCGGGAGGGGGAAATGAGCAGTTCTTC. Protein: CASSLALLAGGGNEQFF. The rearrangement uses TRBV5-1 and TRBJ2-1; TRBD2 agrees at 13 bases. CDR1 and CDR2 (germline): SGHRS, YFSETQ. The junction had 7 bases not matched to a gene; V was cut back by 0 bases and J by 7 bases. This CDR3 region has 17 residues.

The chain links TRBV2 to TRBJ2-1; 9 nucleotides align to TRBD1. V lost 10 bases and J lost 7; bases outside the gene matches: 20. Germline V gene sequence: CDR1 SNHLY, CDR2 FYNNEI. CDR3 length: 17 residues. CDR3 protein: CAICFTAGQGLSNEQFF. The CDR3 region has the DNA TGTGCCATCTGCTTCACCGCGGGACAGGGTTTGAGTAATGAGCAGTTCTTC.

The gene calls are TRBV9 and TRBJ2-2; 8 nucleotides match TRBD2. This CDR3 comprises 15 residues. The germline V gene has CDR1 SGDLS and CDR2 YYNGEE. The junction had 7 bases not matched to a gene; V was cut back by 4 bases and J by 5 bases. DNA of the CDR3: TGTGCCAGCAGCAAGGGACTAGTATCTACCGGGGAGCTGTTTTTT. This encodes CASSKGLVSTGELFF.